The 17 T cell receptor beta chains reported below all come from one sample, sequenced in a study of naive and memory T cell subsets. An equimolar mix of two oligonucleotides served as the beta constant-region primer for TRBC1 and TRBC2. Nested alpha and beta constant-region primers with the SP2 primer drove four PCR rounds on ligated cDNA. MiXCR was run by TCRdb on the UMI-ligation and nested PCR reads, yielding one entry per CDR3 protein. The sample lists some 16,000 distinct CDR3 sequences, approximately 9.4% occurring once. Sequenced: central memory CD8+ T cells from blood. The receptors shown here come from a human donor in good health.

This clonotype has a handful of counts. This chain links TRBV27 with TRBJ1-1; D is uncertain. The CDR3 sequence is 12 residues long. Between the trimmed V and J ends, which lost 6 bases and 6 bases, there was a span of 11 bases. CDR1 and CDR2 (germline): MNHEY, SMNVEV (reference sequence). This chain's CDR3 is CASRGGSPEAFF. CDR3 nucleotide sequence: TGTGCCAGCAGGGGAGGGTCGCCTGAAGCTTTCTTT.

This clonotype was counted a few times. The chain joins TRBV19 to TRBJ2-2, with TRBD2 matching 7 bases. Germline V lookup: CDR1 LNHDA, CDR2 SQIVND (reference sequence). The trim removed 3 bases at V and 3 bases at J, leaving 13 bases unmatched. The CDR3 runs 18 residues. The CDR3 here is CASSIRRLAASHTGELFF. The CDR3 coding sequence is TGTGCCAGTAGTATCCGTCGTCTAGCGGCAAGCCACACCGGGGAGCTGTTTTTT.

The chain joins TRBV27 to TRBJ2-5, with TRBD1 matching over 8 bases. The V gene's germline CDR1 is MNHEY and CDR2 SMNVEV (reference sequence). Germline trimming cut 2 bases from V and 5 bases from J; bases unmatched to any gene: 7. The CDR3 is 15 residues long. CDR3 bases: TGTGCCAGCAGTTTACTACAGGGGGGTCGGGAGACCCAGTACTTC. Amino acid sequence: CASSLLQGGRETQYF.

In DNA, the CDR3 is TGTGCCAGCAGTGAACACGGATCCTATAATTCACCCCTCCACTTT. Translated, it gives CASSEHGSYNSPLHF. V gene TRBV12-3 or TRBV12-4 combines with J gene TRBJ1-6; D remains unclear. With 5 bases removed from V and 1 base from J, the gap between germline ends came to 9 bases. CDR3 size: 15 residues.

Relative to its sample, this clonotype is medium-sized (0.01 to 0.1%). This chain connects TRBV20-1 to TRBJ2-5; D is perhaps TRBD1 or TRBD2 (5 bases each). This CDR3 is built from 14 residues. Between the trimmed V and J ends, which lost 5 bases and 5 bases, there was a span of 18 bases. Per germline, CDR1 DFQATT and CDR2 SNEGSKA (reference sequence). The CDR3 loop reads CSAASGTPEETQYF. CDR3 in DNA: TGCAGTGCTGCCTCCGGGACCCCGGAGGAGACCCAGTACTTC.

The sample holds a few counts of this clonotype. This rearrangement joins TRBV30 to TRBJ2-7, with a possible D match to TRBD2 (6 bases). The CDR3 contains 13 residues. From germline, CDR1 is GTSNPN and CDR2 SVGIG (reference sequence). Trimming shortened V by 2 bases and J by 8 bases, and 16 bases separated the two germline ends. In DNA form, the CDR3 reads TGTGCCTGGAGTCCATGGGAGGAGGGCAAGCAGTACTTC. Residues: CAWSPWEEGKQYF.

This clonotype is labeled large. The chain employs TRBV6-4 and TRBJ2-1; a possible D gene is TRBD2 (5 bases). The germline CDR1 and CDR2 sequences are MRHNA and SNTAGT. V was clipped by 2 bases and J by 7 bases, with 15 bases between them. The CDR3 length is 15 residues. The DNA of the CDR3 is TGTGCCAGCAGTGACAGGGCAGACTACCCGAATGAGCAGTTCTTC. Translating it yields CASSDRADYPNEQFF.

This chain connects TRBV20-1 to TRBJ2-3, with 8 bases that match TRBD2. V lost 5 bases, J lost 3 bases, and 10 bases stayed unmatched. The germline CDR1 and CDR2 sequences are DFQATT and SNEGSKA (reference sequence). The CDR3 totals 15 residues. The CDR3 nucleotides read TGCAGTGCTCAGGGACTAGATATTGATACAGATACGCAGTATTTT. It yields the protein CSAQGLDIDTDTQYF.

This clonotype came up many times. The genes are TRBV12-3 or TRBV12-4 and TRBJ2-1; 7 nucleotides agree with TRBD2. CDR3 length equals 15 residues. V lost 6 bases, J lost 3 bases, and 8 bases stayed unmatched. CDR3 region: CASSSRRDYYNEQFF. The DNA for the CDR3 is TGTGCCAGCAGCTCACGCCGGGACTACTACAATGAGCAGTTCTTC.

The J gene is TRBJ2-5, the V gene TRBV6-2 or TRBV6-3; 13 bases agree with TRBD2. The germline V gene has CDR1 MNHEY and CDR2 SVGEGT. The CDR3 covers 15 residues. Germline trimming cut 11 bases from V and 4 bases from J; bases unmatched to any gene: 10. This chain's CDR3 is CACGLAGVGGETQYF. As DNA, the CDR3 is TGTGCCTGCGGACTAGCGGGAGTAGGGGGAGAGACCCAGTACTTC.

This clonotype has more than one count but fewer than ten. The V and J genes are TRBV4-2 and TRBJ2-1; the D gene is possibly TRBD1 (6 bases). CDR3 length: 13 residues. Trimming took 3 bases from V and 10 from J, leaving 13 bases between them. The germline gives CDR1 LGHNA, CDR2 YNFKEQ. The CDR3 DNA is TGTGCCAGCAGCCACACAATCGACAGGGAGCAGTTCTTC. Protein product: CASSHTIDREQFF.

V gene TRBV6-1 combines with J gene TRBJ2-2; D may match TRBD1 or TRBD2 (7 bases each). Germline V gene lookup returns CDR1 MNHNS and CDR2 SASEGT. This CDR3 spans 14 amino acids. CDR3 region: CAGGRAGDTGELFF. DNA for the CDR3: TGTGCAGGGGGCAGGGCGGGAGACACCGGGGAGCTGTTTTTT.

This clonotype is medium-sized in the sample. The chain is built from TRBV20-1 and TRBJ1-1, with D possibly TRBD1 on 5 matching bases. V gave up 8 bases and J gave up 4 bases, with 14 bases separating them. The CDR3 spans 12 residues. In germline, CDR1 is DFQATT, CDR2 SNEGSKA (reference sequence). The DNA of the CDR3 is TGCAGTCTCGGCGACAGACCCACTGAAGCTTTCTTT. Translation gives CSLGDRPTEAFF.

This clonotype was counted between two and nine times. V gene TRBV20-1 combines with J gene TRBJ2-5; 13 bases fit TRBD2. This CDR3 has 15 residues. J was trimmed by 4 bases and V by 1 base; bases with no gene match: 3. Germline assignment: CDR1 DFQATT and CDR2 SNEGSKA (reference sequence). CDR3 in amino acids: CSARGTSGSLETQYF. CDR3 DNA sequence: TGCAGTGCTAGAGGGACTAGCGGGAGTTTAGAGACCCAGTACTTC.

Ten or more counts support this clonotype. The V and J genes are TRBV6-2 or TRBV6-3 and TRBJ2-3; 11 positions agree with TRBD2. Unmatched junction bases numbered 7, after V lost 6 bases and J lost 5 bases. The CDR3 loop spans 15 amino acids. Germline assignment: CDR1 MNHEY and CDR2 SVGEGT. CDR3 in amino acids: CASSTLAGGGDTQYF. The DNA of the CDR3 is TGTGCCAGCAGCACCCTAGCGGGAGGAGGAGATACGCAGTATTTT.

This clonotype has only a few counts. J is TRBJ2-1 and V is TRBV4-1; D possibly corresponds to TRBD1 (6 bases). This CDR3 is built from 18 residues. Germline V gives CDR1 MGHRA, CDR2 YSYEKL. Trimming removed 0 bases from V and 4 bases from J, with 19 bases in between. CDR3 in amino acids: CASSQEPYPGTPYNEQFF. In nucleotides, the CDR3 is TGCGCCAGCAGCCAAGAGCCCTACCCCGGGACACCATACAATGAGCAGTTCTTC.

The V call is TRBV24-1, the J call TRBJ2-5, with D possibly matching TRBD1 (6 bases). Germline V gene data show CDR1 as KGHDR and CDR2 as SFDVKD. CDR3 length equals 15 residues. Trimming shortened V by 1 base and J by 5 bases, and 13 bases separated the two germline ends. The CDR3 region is CATSDFGTLGETQYF. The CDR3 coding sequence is TGTGCCACCAGTGATTTCGGGACACTCGGGGAGACCCAGTACTTC.